Each of the 3 T cell receptor beta chains below was sequenced from the same sample in a study of shared clonotypes between healthy human individuals. Assay: immunoSEQ multiplex PCR; the TCRdb copy retains only in-frame clones and omits some. The table has about 1 million clones, about 80% seen once. Specimen: memory CD4+ T cells sorted from blood. Stated subset: CD45RA-negative fraction. All receptors derive from a man aged 18 to 30 in good health.

This clone showed up just a few times. V is TRBV4-2 and J is TRBJ1-5; 8 positions match TRBD1. J was trimmed by 3 bases and V by 0 bases; bases with no gene match: 4. CDR3 length equals 16 residues. The V gene's germline CDR1 is LGHNA and CDR2 YNFKEQ. CDR3 bases: TGTGCCAGCAGCCAAGACGAGACAGGGGCCAATCAGCCCCAGCATTTT. The encoded protein is CASSQDETGANQPQHF.

CDR3 nucleotides: TGTGCCAGCAGCCGGGCGGGGACGTCGGGTGGCGAGACCCAGTACTTC. Amino acids: CASSRAGTSGGETQYF. J is TRBJ2-5 and V is TRBV5-4, with a weak D call TRBD2 (6 bases). Germline CDR1 SGHNT, CDR2 YYREEE (reference sequence). This CDR3 has 16 amino acids. Trimming left V 4 bases short and J 5 bases short, with 21 bases between.

The chain uses TRBV9 and TRBJ1-2; tentative D call: TRBD1 (6 bases). The V gene's germline CDR1 is SGDLS and CDR2 YYNGEE. The CDR3 totals 15 residues. The ends were cut back, 0 bases at V and 4 bases at J, with 13 bases in the middle. The CDR3 DNA sequence: TGTGCCAGCAGCGTAGCTACAGGGTATAGCTATGGCTACACCTTC. This gives the protein CASSVATGYSYGYTF.